Following are 28 T cell receptor beta chains from one sample sequenced in a study of blood T cell repertoires in COVID-19. Data came from immunoSEQ multiplex PCR; TCRdb stores just in-frame clones and leaves some out. The data contain approximately 120,000 clones, 81% of them singletons. Sequencing was carried out using peripheral blood. All receptors derive from a man younger than 45 with COVID-19, enrolled during active disease.

The genes are TRBV7-2 and TRBJ1-2, with D hard to call. V was trimmed by 5 bases and J by 4 bases, leaving 14 bases between them. CDR3 length equals 14 residues. Germline V gene lookup returns CDR1 SGHTA and CDR2 FQGNSA. The CDR3 here is CASSPSAGAYGYTF. The CDR3 DNA sequence: TGTGCCAGCAGCCCGTCGGCAGGTGCCTATGGCTACACCTTC.

This sequence joins TRBV19 and TRBJ2-1; TRBD2 matches at 15 bases. The CDR3 runs to 17 residues. Germline V gene data show CDR1 as LNHDA and CDR2 as SQIVND (reference sequence). The V segment lost 5 bases and the J segment 7 bases; nucleotides outside the gene matches: 9. The DNA for the CDR3 is TGTGCCAGTAGTTTACGGACTAGCGGGAGGGGTCTGAATGAGCAGTTCTTC. This encodes CASSLRTSGRGLNEQFF.

V gene TRBV7-9 combines with J gene TRBJ2-1; 7 bases fit TRBD2. The CDR3 contains 18 residues. V was pared by 1 base and J by 6 bases, with 15 bases of the junction left unmatched. Germline values: CDR1 SEHNR, CDR2 FQNEAQ (reference sequence). CDR3: CASSLGEGSVVLFNEQFF. CDR3 DNA: TGTGCCAGCAGCTTAGGGGAGGGCAGTGTTGTCTTGTTCAATGAGCAGTTCTTC.

The V call is TRBV5-1, the J call TRBJ1-1, with D maybe TRBD1 (6 bases). Germline V gene lookup returns CDR1 SGHRS and CDR2 YFSETQ. V was pared by 1 base and J by 3 bases, with 10 bases between. The length of the CDR3 is 14 residues. CDR3 coding DNA: TGCGCCAGCAGCTTGCGGGGGGCCGACACTGAAGCTTTCTTT. Translating it yields CASSLRGADTEAFF. The whole variable domain, remainder taken from reference TRBV5-1 and TRBJ1-1, is KAGVTQTPRYLIKTRGQQVTLSCSPISGHRSVSWYQQTPGQGLQFLFEYFSETQRNKGNFPGRFSGRQFSNSRSEMNVSTLELGDSALYLCASSLRGADTEAFFGQGTRLTVV.

The rearrangement uses TRBV6-6 and TRBJ1-4; 7 nucleotides align to TRBD1. This CDR3 has 14 amino acids. With V trimmed by 4 bases and J by 12 bases, 11 bases remained unmatched. Germline values: CDR1 MNHNY, CDR2 SVGAGI (reference sequence). The CDR3 loop reads CASSSGTDPAELFF. The CDR3 nucleotides read TGTGCCAGCAGTTCTGGGACAGACCCTGCCGAACTGTTTTTT.

The chain joins TRBV27 to TRBJ2-7, with TRBD2 matching 10 bases. Germline CDR1 and CDR2: MNHEY and SMNVEV (reference sequence). The CDR3 is 17 amino acids. V lost 6 bases and J lost 5; bases outside the gene matches: 16. The CDR3 DNA reads TGTGCCAGCAGCCAAGTCGTGGGGCTAGCGGGAGTACACGAGCAGTACTTC. Translated: CASSQVVGLAGVHEQYF.

The rearrangement joins TRBV11-3 to TRBJ2-7, with 8 bases matching TRBD1. V shed 5 bases, J shed 1 base, and the junction held 10 bases outside the gene matches. Germline-derived CDR1 and CDR2 are SGHNT and YENEEA. The CDR3 is 16 amino acids. CDR3 nucleotides: TGTGCCAGCAGCCCAAGGACAGGGCACGTTTCCTACGAGCAGTACTTC. Residues: CASSPRTGHVSYEQYF. Looking up the rest from reference TRBV11-3 and TRBJ2-7 gives the full variable domain: EAGVVQSPRYKIIEKKQPVAFWCNPISGHNTLYWYLQNLGQGPELLIRYENEEAVDDSQLPKDRFSAERLKGVDSTLKIQPAELGDSAVYLCASSPRTGHVSYEQYFGPGTRLTVT.

The rearrangement uses TRBV18 and TRBJ1-5; D may be TRBD1 (5 bases). The CDR3 contains 15 residues. The V end was cut by 2 bases, the J end by 0 bases, with 8 bases between. Germline CDR1 is KGHSH and CDR2 is LQKENI. The CDR3 spells CASSPSTDSNQPQHF. CDR3 coding DNA: TGTGCCAGCTCACCATCGACAGATAGCAATCAGCCCCAGCATTTT.

This sequence joins TRBV25-1 and TRBJ2-7; 9 nucleotides line up with TRBD1. Germline V gene sequence: CDR1 MGHDK, CDR2 SYGVNS. The CDR3 contains 13 residues. With 8 bases clipped from V and 3 bases from J, the junction kept 5 bases outside the gene matches. The CDR3 bases are TGTGCCAGCTCCTTGACAGGGGGCTACGAGCAGTACTTC. It specifies CASSLTGGYEQYF.

V usage is TRBV6-2 or TRBV6-3 and J usage is TRBJ1-2; D might be TRBD1 (6 bases). Trimming took off 0 bases at V and 1 base at J, with 6 bases between the two ends. CDR1 is MNHEY and CDR2 is SVGEGT in the germline V gene. This CDR3 has 14 residues. The DNA of the CDR3 is TGTGCCAGCAGTTACTCGGGACATAACTATGGCTACACCTTC. Protein product: CASSYSGHNYGYTF.

The chain employs TRBV18 and TRBJ1-3, with D unresolved. The CDR3 sequence is 15 residues long. Germline V gene data show CDR1 as KGHSH and CDR2 as LQKENI. The V end was cut by 2 bases, the J end by 4 bases, with 12 bases between. The CDR3, as DNA: TGTGCCAGCTCACCAACCAGGCCCTCCGGAAACACCATATATTTT. This translates into CASSPTRPSGNTIYF.

The chain recombines TRBV11-2 with TRBJ2-2; unclear D gene. The CDR3 length is 13 residues. V was cut by 7 bases and J by 6 bases, with 12 bases left in between. Germline loops: CDR1 SGHAT, CDR2 FQNNGV. The CDR3 reads CASTILRAGELFF. The DNA for the CDR3 is TGTGCCAGCACCATCCTTAGAGCCGGGGAGCTGTTTTTT.

V usage is TRBV7-8 and J usage is TRBJ1-1, with D possibly TRBD1 on 5 matching bases. The CDR3 spans 14 residues. The V gene lost 6 bases and the J gene lost 3 bases, with 14 bases spanning the gap. Germline assignment: CDR1 SGHVS and CDR2 FQNEAQ. The CDR3 reads CASRVGPRDTEAFF. CDR3 nucleotides: TGTGCCAGCAGAGTGGGCCCCAGGGACACTGAAGCTTTCTTT.

The chain joins TRBV19 to TRBJ1-2; D remains ambiguous. CDR1 and CDR2 from the germline V gene are LNHDA and SQIVND (reference sequence). V lost 3 bases and J lost 6, with 14 bases in between. The CDR3 totals 14 residues. This chain's CDR3 is CASSIERAGHGYTF. The CDR3 DNA sequence: TGTGCCAGTAGTATTGAGAGGGCGGGCCATGGCTACACCTTC.

This rearrangement joins TRBV25-1 to TRBJ1-4; D gene unclear. The germline gives CDR1 MGHDK, CDR2 SYGVNS. The CDR3 covers 15 residues. V lost 3 bases and J lost 3, with 11 bases in between. CDR3 DNA: TGTGCCAGCAGTGATGCGGCGAGAGCTAATGAAAAACTGTTTTTT. Translating it yields CASSDAARANEKLFF.

The chain links TRBV5-6 to TRBJ1-6; tentative D call: TRBD1 (6 bases). This CDR3 region has 16 residues. In germline, CDR1 is SGHDT, CDR2 YYEEEE. Trimming took 4 bases from V and 5 from J, leaving 16 bases between them. The CDR3: CASSPRAGGDNSPLHF. CDR3 bases: TGTGCCAGCAGCCCAAGGGCGGGGGGCGATAATTCACCCCTCCACTTT.

The chain uses TRBV7-9 and TRBJ2-1; 12 bases are a match to TRBD2. Trimming cost V 5 bases and J 7 bases; bases outside gene matches: 6. The CDR3 runs 15 residues. The germline V gene encodes CDR1 SEHNR and CDR2 FQNEAQ (reference sequence). The CDR3: CASSPPGTSGNEQFF. CDR3 in DNA: TGTGCCAGCAGCCCTCCGGGGACTAGCGGGAATGAGCAGTTCTTC.

The V call is TRBV7-9, the J call TRBJ2-6; a weak D match, TRBD1 (6 bases). This CDR3 has 18 residues. Germline V gene sequence: CDR1 SEHNR, CDR2 FQNEAQ (reference sequence). Trimming took off 2 bases at V and 0 bases at J, with 14 bases between the two ends. CDR3 bases: TGTGCCAGCAGCTTAAGTATTGGACAGAGCTCTGGGGCCAACGTCCTGACTTTC. Its protein product is CASSLSIGQSSGANVLTF.

This sequence joins TRBV20-1 and TRBJ1-4, with D unresolved. The CDR3 is made up of 10 amino acids. Germline assignment: CDR1 DFQATT and CDR2 SNEGSKA (reference sequence). V was clipped by 5 bases and J by 8 bases, with 6 bases between them. CDR3 sequence reads: CSAGLEKLFF. CDR3 DNA: TGCAGTGCTGGGCTGGAAAAACTGTTTTTT.

CDR3 coding DNA: TGTGCCAGCAGCTTACTAGGACAGAGCACAGATACGCAGTATTTT. It specifies CASSLLGQSTDTQYF. This sequence joins TRBV7-2 and TRBJ2-3; possible D gene TRBD1, 6 bases. The CDR3 has 15 amino acids. Trimming took off 2 bases at V and 0 bases at J, with 9 bases between the two ends. Germline V gene data show CDR1 as SGHTA and CDR2 as FQGNSA.

This chain uses TRBV19 with TRBJ2-3; 11 bases fit TRBD2. The CDR3 length is 16 residues. CDR1 and CDR2 from the germline V gene are LNHDA and SQIVND (reference sequence). The V segment lost 3 bases and the J segment 5 bases; nucleotides outside the gene matches: 7. CDR3: CASSIGAGTSGDTQYF. The CDR3 DNA follows: TGTGCCAGTAGTATCGGAGCCGGGACTAGCGGAGATACGCAGTATTTT.

The chain uses TRBV14 and TRBJ2-3, with D perhaps matching TRBD2 (7 bases). V was pared by 2 bases and J by 2 bases, with 17 bases between. Germline V gene data show CDR1 as SGHDN and CDR2 as FVKESK. The length of the CDR3 is 17 residues. In DNA form, the CDR3 reads TGTGCCAGCAGCCAACCACAAGGGGGGGGGAACACAGATACGCAGTATTTT. Translating it yields CASSQPQGGGNTDTQYF.

This sequence joins TRBV7-9 and TRBJ1-2, with 8 nucleotides matching TRBD1. The V gene end was trimmed by 2 bases and the J gene end by 1 base; junction bases not matched to a gene: 9. The CDR3 sequence is 17 residues long. Germline V gene sequence: CDR1 SEHNR, CDR2 FQNEAQ (reference sequence). CDR3 nucleotides: TGTGCCAGCAGCTTAACCGGGACAGGAGGAGTTAACTATGGCTACACCTTC. Its translation: CASSLTGTGGVNYGYTF.

This chain links TRBV7-2 with TRBJ1-2; D gene uncertain. This CDR3 has 15 amino acids. Trimming left V 6 bases short and J 2 bases short, with 16 bases between. The germline CDR1 and CDR2 sequences are SGHTA and FQGNSA. The DNA of the CDR3 is TGTGCCAGCAGTTTTTTCCGGAGCGGAAACTATGGCTACACCTTC. The encoded protein is CASSFFRSGNYGYTF.

This clone was observed a single time. The rearrangement links TRBV12-3 or TRBV12-4 to TRBJ1-1, with D maybe TRBD1 (6 bases). This CDR3 has 12 residues. Trimming removed 9 bases from V and 4 bases from J, with 12 bases in between. CDR3 nucleotide sequence: TGTGCCAGTGGTTGGGGGCTCACTGAAGCTTTCTTT. Translated, it gives CASGWGLTEAFF.

The rearrangement uses TRBV7-2 and TRBJ1-6; tentative D call: TRBD1 (5 bases). The germline CDR1 and CDR2 sequences are SGHTA and FQGNSA. The CDR3 sequence is 14 residues long. Trimming took off 4 bases at V and 7 bases at J, with 11 bases between the two ends. CDR3 bases: TGTGCCAGCAGCTCCAGGGAAGGGAATTCACCCCTCCACTTT. Translated: CASSSREGNSPLHF.

The V call is TRBV6-5, the J call TRBJ1-2, with 7 bases aligning to TRBD1. The CDR3 sequence is 13 residues long. The V gene's germline CDR1 is MNHEY and CDR2 SVGAGI. Unmatched junction bases numbered 5, after V lost 4 bases and J lost 6 bases. This CDR3 reads CASSSTGEDGYTF. The CDR3 nucleotides are TGTGCCAGCAGTTCCACAGGGGAGGATGGCTACACCTTC.

The chain recombines TRBV4-2 with TRBJ2-7, with a weak D call TRBD2 (6 bases). The V gene's germline CDR1 is LGHNA and CDR2 YNFKEQ. The V gene lost 4 bases and the J gene lost 6 bases, with 25 bases spanning the gap. CDR3 length: 17 residues. CDR3 amino acids: CASSPSPGGDSTSEQYF. Here the CDR3 DNA reads TGTGCCAGCAGCCCTTCCCCCGGGGGAGACAGTACATCCGAGCAGTACTTC.